What follows are 12 T cell receptor beta chains derived from one specimen sequenced in a study of blood T cell repertoires in COVID-19. The repertoire was sequenced with immunoSEQ multiplex PCR; TCRdb's copy has only in-frame clones and lacks some. Found here are fewer than 250,000 clones, approximately 86% of them singletons; the top ten hold less than 5%. Sequenced material: PBMCs or T cells enriched from blood (not recorded which). These receptors all come from a woman aged 40-49 years with acute COVID-19.

This clone appeared a single time. The genes are TRBV7-3 and TRBJ2-3; TRBD2 aligns across 7 bases. V lost 5 bases to trimming and J lost 2 bases; unmatched junction nucleotides: 7. The CDR3 extends over 15 amino acids. CDR1 SGHTA and CDR2 FQGTGA come from the germline V gene. Written as DNA, the CDR3 is TGTGCCAGCAGCGAGGGAGCGGGGAACACAGATACGCAGTATTTT. Protein sequence: CASSEGAGNTDTQYF.

The rearrangement links TRBV27 to TRBJ2-1; 8 bases are shared with TRBD1. Germline trimming cut 6 bases from V and 12 bases from J; bases unmatched to any gene: 7. Germline CDR1 is MNHEY and CDR2 is SMNVEV (reference sequence). This CDR3 contains 12 residues. CDR3 nucleotide sequence: TGTGCCAGCAGAACAGGACAGGGCCGGCAGTTCTTC. Encoded protein: CASRTGQGRQFF.

This chain links TRBV10-3 with TRBJ2-5; D may be TRBD2 (5 bases). The CDR3 length is 13 residues. V lost 7 bases, J lost 5 bases, and 14 bases lay in between. Germline assignment: CDR1 ENHRY and CDR2 SYGVKD. This chain's CDR3 is CAITKGVGETQYF. CDR3 in DNA: TGTGCCATCACCAAGGGAGTTGGGGAGACCCAGTACTTC.

The rearrangement links TRBV28 to TRBJ1-4; D remains ambiguous. Germline loops: CDR1 MDHEN, CDR2 SYDVKM. V lost 9 bases, J lost 4 bases, and 12 bases lay in between. The CDR3 consists of 13 residues. The CDR3 DNA is TGTGCCAGTTTCCGGGGTGTTAATGAAAAACTGTTTTTT. Its protein product is CASFRGVNEKLFF.

This clone came up a few times. The rearrangement uses TRBV18 and TRBJ2-7; D is unclear. Germline V CDR1 and CDR2: KGHSH, LQKENI. The CDR3 loop spans 15 amino acids. V was clipped by 5 bases and J by 3 bases, with 17 bases between them. The CDR3 sequence is CASSAYSTEIYEQYF. CDR3 DNA sequence: TGTGCCAGCTCAGCTTATTCCACAGAAATCTACGAGCAGTACTTC.

The chain uses TRBV19 and TRBJ1-4; D remains ambiguous. Germline lookup yields CDR1 LNHDA and CDR2 SQIVND (reference sequence). V lost 2 bases and J 7 bases, leaving 8 bases between the germline ends. The CDR3 sequence is 13 residues long. CDR3 in DNA: TGTGCCAGTAGTATACGGGAGTCTGAAAAACTGTTTTTT. It yields the protein CASSIRESEKLFF.

The table lists this clone with a count of one. The gene calls are TRBV5-6 and TRBJ2-7, with 11 bases aligning to TRBD1. Germline V gives CDR1 SGHDT, CDR2 YYEEEE. This CDR3 is built from 15 residues. J lost 6 bases, V lost 0 bases, and 5 bases had no gene match. The CDR3 nucleotides are TGTGCCAGCAGCTTGGTAGGGACAGGGGGAAGCGAGCAGTACTTC. Its protein product is CASSLVGTGGSEQYF.

The chain recombines TRBV28 with TRBJ2-7; 13 bases agree with TRBD2. Germline V CDR1 and CDR2: MDHEN, SYDVKM. This CDR3 comprises 15 residues. V gave up 6 bases and J gave up 4 bases; unmatched junction bases: 6. The CDR3 DNA is TGTGCCAGCAGCAGGACTAGCGGGAGTAGGTACGAGCAGTACTTC. Protein: CASSRTSGSRYEQYF.

V usage is TRBV7-2 and J usage is TRBJ2-7; D unresolved. The V end lost 1 base, the J end lost 3 bases, and 7 bases lay between the germline ends. CDR1 is SGHTA and CDR2 is FQGNSA in the germline V gene. This CDR3 region has 13 residues. The CDR3 protein is CASSLGYNYEQYF. CDR3 DNA: TGTGCCAGCAGCTTAGGTTACAACTACGAGCAGTACTTC. The full variable domain, its missing parts supplied by reference TRBV7-2 and TRBJ2-7, is GAGVSQSPSNKVTEKGKDVELRCDPISGHTALYWYRQSLGQGLEFLIYFQGNSAPDKSGLPSDRFSAERTGGSVSTLTIQRTQQEDSAVYLCASSLGYNYEQYFGPGTRLTVT.

The rearrangement links TRBV7-9 to TRBJ2-3; TRBD2 agrees at 7 bases. Unmatched junction bases numbered 4, after V lost 4 bases and J lost 0 bases. This CDR3 contains 15 residues. Germline CDR1 reads SEHNR; CDR2 reads FQNEAQ (reference sequence). CDR3 sequence: CASSSSGDSTDTQYF. Written as DNA, the CDR3 is TGTGCCAGCAGCTCGAGCGGGGACAGCACAGATACGCAGTATTTT.

The CDR3, as DNA: TGTGCCAGCAGTTCGCGACAGGAGCCGAACACTGAAGCTTTCTTT. Protein: CASSSRQEPNTEAFF. This chain joins TRBV27 and TRBJ1-1; D possibly corresponds to TRBD1 (6 bases). The CDR3 extends over 15 amino acids. Trimming cost V 4 bases and J 1 base, with 13 bases left between them. Germline V gives CDR1 MNHEY, CDR2 SMNVEV (reference sequence).

The rearrangement uses TRBV5-1 and TRBJ2-4; 13 bases map to TRBD2. The CDR3 spans 16 residues. Germline V gives CDR1 SGHRS, CDR2 YFSETQ. V dropped 0 bases and J dropped 9; count of bases not matched to a gene: 6. The CDR3 nucleotides are TGCGCCAGCAGCTTGGAACTAGCGGGAGGGCCGGGCATTCAGTACTTC. This translates into CASSLELAGGPGIQYF. The full variable domain, in which reference TRBV5-1 and TRBJ2-4 provide the parts outside the CDR3, is KAGVTQTPRYLIKTRGQQVTLSCSPISGHRSVSWYQQTPGQGLQFLFEYFSETQRNKGNFPGRFSGRQFSNSRSEMNVSTLELGDSALYLCASSLELAGGPGIQYFGAGTRLSVL.